The entry that follows covers one TCR beta chain sequence. The antigen it recognizes is unknown. No much larger clone is present one base from it, and per-base qualities are unavailable. The data derive from a study of shared clonotypes between healthy human individuals (dated by TCRdb to 2020 to 2022). With regard to the full study: A few men and a couple of women, aged 18 to 49 years, made up the cohort. Per donor, leukapheresis produced somewhere between about 0.8 and 9 billion PBMCs. To increase sequencing depth and limit assay-specific biases, TCR repertoire library preparation and sequencing were carried out by different laboratories using diverse techniques. Per donor, three plates each were used for CD4 naive and CD4 memory, two for CD8 naive, and one for CD8 memory. To estimate repertoire size and how much clonotype sharing occurs between individuals, the study deeply sequenced the blood TCR repertoires of roughly 5 healthy adults. Overall study results and their limits: Clonotypes shared by all four sorted-subset donors showed higher generation probabilities than non-shared clonotypes. Sharing across a few donors was observed for approximately 5% of naive CD4, over 3% of naive CD8, about 2.3% of memory CD4, and 0.4% of memory CD8 clonotypes. The genetic and exposure-history diversity represented was limited by the small number of donors. Rarefaction of sorted-subset datasets indicated incomplete sequencing despite the large sequencing depth. Sampling was restricted to blood, and TCR repertoires in tissue are likely to differ from TCR repertoires in blood. Pairwise subsampling led to the expectation that sequencing depth would affect the degree of clonotype sharing among donors. Naive subsets generally had larger estimated clonotype richness than memory subsets.

Donors were healthy HIV-negative adults with no recently reported acute infections or vaccinations. All donors were Caucasian adults living in Nashville, Tennessee, USA. CD4+ T cells were enriched by magnetic negative selection; naive cells were then positively selected on CD45RA, and the negative fraction formed the memory subset. Blood was obtained by leukapheresis, after which PBMCs were separated by Ficoll-Histopaque density gradient centrifugation and cryopreserved in liquid nitrogen vapor phase. Purity and quantity of every magnetically sorted T cell population were checked by analytical flow cytometry. Each sorted fraction had its genomic DNA isolated and then quantified by UV absorbance on a Nanodrop 2000c. TCR CDR3 regions were amplified from genomic DNA by multiplex PCR using the deep immunoSEQ assay. Genomic DNA extracted from each cell subset was distributed evenly over all wells of several immunoSEQ 96-well plates, and each plate served as one replicate. For sorted subsets, around 200 ng genomic DNA, equal to tens of thousands of T cell genomes, was loaded into each replicate PCR. Purified libraries were measured with a Qubit 3.0 fluorometer, size-checked on a Bioanalyzer 2100, and measured again with the KAPA Library Quantification kit. Every immunoSEQ 96-well plate was sequenced on a separate single-read 150-cycle Illumina NextSeq 550 flow cell. In the original analysis: Because the immunoSEQ output held only junctional sequences and lacked quality scores, the filtering could not match the filtering applied to full-length reads. To assign V/J genes and CDR3, sequences were annotated using PyIR, a Python wrapper for IgBLAST v1.9, with IMGT germline references. Any read was removed if the V/J assignment was weak (E-value above 1e-6), the CDR3 was missing, or the read contained stop codons, out-of-frame junctions, or ambiguous translated residues. V3J clonotypes were defined as sequences sharing an identical inferred V gene, J gene, and CDR3 amino acid sequence. Percentage overlap between repertoires was calculated by dividing the number of shared unique clonotypes by the size of the smaller repertoire. Richness of each repertoire was evaluated using RTK rarefaction, the Chao1 estimator, and Recon v2.1 estimates of unobserved clonotypes. For all TCRbeta clonotypes obtained by the gDNA method from a few donors, generation probabilities were computed with OLGA. Sourced from immuneACCESS, this table was stored by TCRdb with only in-frame sequences that have V and J called. A share of the clones is absent; for the studies checked, an unresolved V gene accounts for under half, and the remainder has no known explanation. The D gene and trimming were derived from the DNA, and the V and J assignments and clone size from that table. The sample table shows 2 million to 2.5 million clones, and approximately 95% are seen once. Jointly, the top ten make up about 0.39% of the sample.

This sequence was found in a man younger than 35 in good health. Some clones in this sample may be carry-over from other donors' samples. Sequencing was performed on naive CD4+ T cells from PBMCs. The cell subset or site label here, explained by the study, means: CD45RA+ positively selected.

The base sequence is TGTGCCAGCAGCTTGGTAGGGCAGGGAATGCTATATGGCTACACCTTC. This sequence encodes CASSLVGQGMLYGYTF. The chain is assembled from TRBV5-8 and TRBJ1-2, with TRBD1 as a weak D call on 5 bases. CDR1 SGHTS and CDR2 YDEGEE are derived from the germline V gene. From its cysteine to its phenylalanine, the CDR3 spans 16 amino acids. Only the CDR3 DNA stays, 48 bases, in frame from base 1. V is cut by 0 bases and J by 5 bases, and the space between the germline ends is 17 bases.